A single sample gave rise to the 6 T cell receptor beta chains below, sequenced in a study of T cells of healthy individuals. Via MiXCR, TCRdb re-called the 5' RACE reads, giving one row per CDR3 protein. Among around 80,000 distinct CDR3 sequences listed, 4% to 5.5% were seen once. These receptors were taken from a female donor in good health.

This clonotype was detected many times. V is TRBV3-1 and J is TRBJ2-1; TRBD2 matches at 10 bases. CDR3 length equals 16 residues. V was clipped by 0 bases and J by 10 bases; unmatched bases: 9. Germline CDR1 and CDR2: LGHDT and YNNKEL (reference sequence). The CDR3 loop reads CASSQDVSGRAGEQFF. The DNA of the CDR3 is TGTGCCAGCAGCCAAGATGTCAGCGGGAGGGCGGGGGAGCAGTTCTTC.

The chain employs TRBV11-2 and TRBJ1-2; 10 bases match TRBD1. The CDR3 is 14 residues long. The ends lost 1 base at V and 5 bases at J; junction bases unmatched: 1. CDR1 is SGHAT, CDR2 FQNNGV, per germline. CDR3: CASSLAGQGYGYTF. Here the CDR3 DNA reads TGTGCCAGCAGCTTAGCGGGACAGGGGTATGGCTACACCTTC.

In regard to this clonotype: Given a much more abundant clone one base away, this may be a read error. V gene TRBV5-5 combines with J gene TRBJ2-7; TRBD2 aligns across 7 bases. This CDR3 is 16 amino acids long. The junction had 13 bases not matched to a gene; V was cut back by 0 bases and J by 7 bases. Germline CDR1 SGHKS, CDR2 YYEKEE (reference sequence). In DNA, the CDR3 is TGTGCCAGCAGCTTGGTGGACGCCGGACTAGGAGGAGAGCAGTACTTC. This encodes CASSLVDAGLGGEQYF.

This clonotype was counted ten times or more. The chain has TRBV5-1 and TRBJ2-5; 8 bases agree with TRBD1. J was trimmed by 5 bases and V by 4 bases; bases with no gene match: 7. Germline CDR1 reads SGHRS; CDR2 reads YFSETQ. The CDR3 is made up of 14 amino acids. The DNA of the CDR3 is TGCGCCAGCAGCCTAGGACAGGGTTTGGAGACCCAGTACTTC. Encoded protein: CASSLGQGLETQYF.

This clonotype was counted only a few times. CDR3 nucleotides: TGTGCCAGCAGTCAAGGACGGATGAACACTGAAGCTTTCTTT. Translated, it gives CASSQGRMNTEAFF. The rearrangement links TRBV6-2 or TRBV6-3 to TRBJ1-1; unclear D gene. CDR3 size: 14 residues. Per germline, CDR1 MNHEY and CDR2 SVGEGT. The V end was cut by 5 bases, the J end by 0 bases, with 10 bases between.

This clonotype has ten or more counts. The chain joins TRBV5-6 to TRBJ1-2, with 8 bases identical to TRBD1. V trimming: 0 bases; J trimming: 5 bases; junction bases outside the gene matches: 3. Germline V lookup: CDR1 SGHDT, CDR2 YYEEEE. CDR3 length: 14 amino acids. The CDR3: CASSLGQGLYGYTF. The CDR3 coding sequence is TGTGCCAGCAGCTTGGGACAGGGGCTATATGGCTACACCTTC.